The 29 T cell receptor beta chains given below trace back to one sample, sequenced in a study of T cells after yellow fever vaccination. MiXCR, applied by TCRdb to the 5' RACE reads, yields one record per CDR3 protein. The table records tens of thousands of distinct CDR3 sequences, about 10% of them present only once. The sample here was PBMCs, either bulk or a sorted T-cell subset (CD4+, CD8+, memory, or dextramer-sorted; not recorded which), taken approximately 15 days after the first yellow fever vaccination. These receptors all come from a man aged 18 to 35 who received the YFV17D yellow fever vaccine.

This clonotype was detected ten times or more. V is TRBV6-1 and J is TRBJ2-7, with 10 nucleotides matching TRBD1. The V and J ends lost 6 bases and 4 bases, in that order; junction bases with no gene match: 12. CDR1 and CDR2 from the germline V gene are MNHNS and SASEGT. The CDR3 spans 16 residues. The CDR3 nucleotides read TGTGCCAGCAGCAAAGCTACCACGGGACAGGGGTACGAGCAGTACGTC. Amino acid sequence: CASSKATTGQGYEQYV.

Ten or more counts support this clonotype. The rearrangement joins TRBV3-1 to TRBJ1-2; the D is unclear. Germline CDR1 reads LGHDT; CDR2 reads YNNKEL (reference sequence). V dropped 10 bases and J dropped 2 bases, with 11 bases sitting between them. This CDR3 has 12 amino acids. The CDR3 region is CATSFGNYGYTF. CDR3 DNA: TGTGCCACCAGTTTCGGGAACTATGGCTACACCTTC.

A remark on this clonotype: Just one base apart from a much larger clone, this may be a read error. The V gene is TRBV20-1, the J gene TRBJ1-1, with no clear D. CDR1 is DFQATT and CDR2 is SNEGSKA in the germline V gene (reference sequence). The germline V and J ends were trimmed by 3 bases and 5 bases, with 13 bases remaining between them. The CDR3 consists of 13 residues. The CDR3: CSASRVGCTEAFF. CDR3 nucleotides: TGCAGTGCTAGTCGGGTAGGGTGTACTGAAGCTTTCTTT.

The V gene is TRBV5-1, the J gene TRBJ2-5; 7 nucleotides match TRBD1. The CDR3 spans 15 residues. V gave up 4 bases and J gave up 2 bases; unmatched junction bases: 8. Germline lookup yields CDR1 SGHRS and CDR2 YFSETQ. The CDR3 region has the DNA TGCGCCAGCAGCCAGAGAGGGGGACAGCAAGAGACCCAGTACTTC. It encodes CASSQRGGQQETQYF.

This clonotype was seen at least ten times. The chain employs TRBV4-2 and TRBJ1-6; the D is unclear. CDR1 and CDR2 (germline): LGHNA, YNFKEQ. The CDR3 contains 15 residues. Trimming removed 3 bases from V and 3 bases from J, with 9 bases in between. CDR3 residues: CASSQEVNYNSPLHF. The CDR3 nucleotides read TGTGCCAGCAGCCAGGAGGTGAACTATAATTCACCCCTCCACTTT.

This clonotype showed up just once. A single base separates this from a much larger clone, so it may be a read error. The V call is TRBV5-1, the J call TRBJ2-5; D possibly corresponds to TRBD1 (5 bases). In germline, CDR1 is SGHRS, CDR2 YFSETQ. The CDR3 contains 14 residues. V was trimmed by 5 bases and J by 3 bases, leaving 14 bases between them. CDR3 amino acids: CASSYDRSKETQYF. The CDR3 coding sequence is TGCGCCAGCAGTTACGACAGATCCAAAGAGACCCAGTACTTC.

This clonotype appeared many times. One junction end does not reproduce the germline sequence, and a read error may be involved. The chain joins TRBV7-7 to TRBJ2-2, with 8 bases identical to TRBD2. CDR1 is SSHAT, CDR2 FNYEAQ, per germline (reference sequence). The CDR3 is 14 residues long. The CDR3 nucleotides are TGTGCTAGCAGCGTAACTAGCGGCGCCGGGGAGCTGTTTTTT. As protein: CASSVTSGAGELFF.

This clonotype has only a few counts. J is TRBJ1-4 and V is TRBV7-9; 9 nucleotides line up with TRBD1. V lost 3 bases to trimming and J lost 3 bases; unmatched junction nucleotides: 8. CDR3 length: 17 residues. The germline V gene encodes CDR1 SEHNR and CDR2 FQNEAQ (reference sequence). The CDR3 DNA reads as TGTGCCAGCAGCTTCGGACAGGGGCGAGGGTCTAATGAAAAACTGTTTTTT. Encoded protein: CASSFGQGRGSNEKLFF.

At least ten counts were recorded for this clonotype. The rearrangement joins TRBV6-5 to TRBJ1-3; D not resolved. Germline values: CDR1 MNHEY, CDR2 SVGAGI. V gave up 5 bases and J gave up 0 bases, with 8 bases separating them. This CDR3 contains 14 residues. CDR3 amino acids: CASSRTASGNTIYF. In nucleotides, the CDR3 is TGTGCCAGCAGTCGGACGGCCTCTGGAAACACCATATATTTT.

By frequency in the sample, this clonotype is medium-sized. The CDR3 nucleotides are TGTGCCAGCGTCGGCGGGGGTTCCTACGAGCAGTACTTC. Amino acids: CASVGGGSYEQYF. The V call is TRBV6-5, the J call TRBJ2-7; 7 nucleotides agree with TRBD2. Unmatched junction bases numbered 5, after V lost 8 bases and J lost 1 base. The CDR3 is 13 residues long. Germline CDR1 is MNHEY and CDR2 is SVGAGI.

This clonotype was seen many times. The chain carries TRBV5-1 and TRBJ1-1; D not certain. Per the germline V gene, CDR1 is SGHRS and CDR2 is YFSETQ. The CDR3 sequence is 14 residues long. V dropped 4 bases and J dropped 4 bases, with 14 bases sitting between them. The chain's CDR3 is CASSKETLGTEAFF. The CDR3 region has the DNA TGCGCCAGCAGCAAGGAGACTTTGGGCACTGAAGCTTTCTTT.

On this clonotype itself: It may be a read error: a sequence one base away is much more abundant. V usage is TRBV4-2 and J usage is TRBJ1-2; D may be TRBD1 (5 bases). Germline lookup yields CDR1 LGHNA and CDR2 YNFKEQ. CDR3 length equals 17 residues. DNA for the CDR3: TGTGCCAACAGCCAAGATGCGTCGGGCGCTGGGGGGTATGGCTACACCTTC. It encodes CANSQDASGAGGYGYTF.

The sample holds many counts of this clonotype. The chain uses TRBV20-1 and TRBJ2-3; the match to TRBD2 covers 10 bases. This CDR3 has 18 amino acids. Losses at the gene ends were 3 bases for V and 2 bases for J; bases not matched to a gene: 14. The germline gives CDR1 DFQATT, CDR2 SNEGSKA (reference sequence). The CDR3 DNA reads as TGCAGTGCTAGGGCTAGCGGGGGCCCTGTCCCATACACAGATACGCAGTATTTT. Translation gives CSARASGGPVPYTDTQYF.

This clonotype was observed many times. This rearrangement joins TRBV3-1 to TRBJ1-2, with TRBD1 matching over 9 bases. Per the germline V gene, CDR1 is LGHDT and CDR2 is YNNKEL (reference sequence). The CDR3 totals 16 residues. The V segment lost 3 bases and the J segment 6 bases; nucleotides outside the gene matches: 11. CDR3 sequence: CASSHYPGTGSDGYTF. DNA of the CDR3: TGTGCCAGCAGCCACTACCCCGGGACAGGGAGCGATGGCTACACCTTC.

This clonotype has a count of ten or more. The chain has TRBV19 and TRBJ2-3; D is undetermined. The CDR3 covers 15 residues. Germline assignment: CDR1 LNHDA and CDR2 SQIVND (reference sequence). Between the trimmed V and J ends, which lost 6 bases and 1 base, there was a span of 14 bases. The CDR3 DNA reads as TGTGCCAGTAGACGCAGGACCCCGGGCACAGATACGCAGTATTTT. It is translated as CASRRRTPGTDTQYF.

Many counts were recorded for this clonotype. The chain carries TRBV5-1 and TRBJ2-2; 7 bases fit TRBD1. The length of the CDR3 is 15 residues. The J segment lost 1 base and the V segment lost 4 bases, leaving 4 bases of the junction unmatched. CDR1 is SGHRS and CDR2 is YFSETQ in the germline V gene. The CDR3 region has the DNA TGCGCCAGCAGCCCTCGGACAGGGAACACCGGGGAGCTGTTTTTT. This sequence encodes CASSPRTGNTGELFF.

To note about this clonotype: A read error is possible here, since a much larger clone lies one base away. The rearrangement links TRBV7-2 to TRBJ2-1, with 7 bases identical to TRBD2. Unmatched junction bases numbered 13, after V lost 5 bases and J lost 9 bases. Germline lookup yields CDR1 SGHTA and CDR2 FQGNSA. The CDR3 is 15 residues long. The CDR3 sequence is CASSIIGGIRPEQFF. The CDR3 DNA follows: TGTGCCAGCAGCATTATCGGGGGGATCCGTCCTGAGCAGTTCTTC.

In this sample, this clonotype turned up many times. CDR3 protein: CATSRDTDTQYF. The DNA of the CDR3 is TGTGCCACCAGCAGAGACACAGATACGCAGTATTTT. This chain joins TRBV15 and TRBJ2-3; no clear D. CDR3 length equals 12 residues. Germline V gene sequence: CDR1 LNHNV, CDR2 YYDKDF (reference sequence). V lost 0 bases to trimming and J lost 2 bases, with 0 bases between them.

The J gene is TRBJ2-6, the V gene TRBV15; 8 bases are a match to TRBD1. The germline V gene encodes CDR1 LNHNV and CDR2 YYDKDF (reference sequence). The CDR3 is made up of 18 amino acids. With 3 bases clipped from V and 0 bases from J, the junction kept 7 bases outside the gene matches. The CDR3 region has the DNA TGTGCCACCAGCAGCCGGACAGGGTCTCTCTCTGGGGCCAACGTCCTGACTTTC. This encodes CATSSRTGSLSGANVLTF.

This clonotype appeared many times. This chain joins TRBV9 and TRBJ2-1; 9 positions match TRBD2. Looked up from germline, CDR1 is SGDLS and CDR2 is YYNGEE. With V trimmed by 4 bases and J by 2 bases, 4 bases remained unmatched. The CDR3 loop spans 15 amino acids. Written as DNA, the CDR3 is TGTGCCAGCAGCCTTAGCGGGGGTCCCTACAATGAGCAGTTCTTC. Its protein product is CASSLSGGPYNEQFF.

As for this clonotype: This clone may be a read error of a much larger clone one base away. This rearrangement joins TRBV7-3 to TRBJ1-1; possibly TRBD1 for D (5 bases). CDR1 is SGHTA, CDR2 FQGTGA, per germline. V was shortened by 5 bases and J by 3 bases, with 10 bases between the two germline ends. The CDR3 has 13 amino acids. The CDR3 region has the DNA TGTGCCAGCAGCCAGACAGTGGACACTGAAGCTTTCTTT. Its translation is CASSQTVDTEAFF. Based on the CDR3 plus reference TRBV7-3 and TRBJ1-1, the full variable domain is GAGVSQTPSNKVTEKGKYVELRCDPISGHTALYWYRQSLGQGPEFLIYFQGTGAADDSGLPNDRFFAVRPEGSVSTLKIQRTERGDSAVYLCASSQTVDTEAFFGQGTRLTVV.

This clonotype appeared many times. CDR3 DNA: TGTGCTAGTGGCCCCCGGGGTAGCGGGGGGGCCGTGACTTACAATGAGCAGTTCTTC. As protein: CASGPRGSGGAVTYNEQFF. The chain carries TRBV12-5 and TRBJ2-1; 11 bases map to TRBD2. V was clipped by 6 bases and J by 4 bases; unmatched bases: 17. Germline V CDR1 and CDR2: LGHNT, FRNRAP. The CDR3 is 19 residues long.

This clonotype was observed at least ten times. The chain combines TRBV12-3 or TRBV12-4 with TRBJ2-2; D might be TRBD2 (6 bases). V was trimmed by 1 base and J by 4 bases, leaving 7 bases between them. The CDR3 totals 14 residues. CDR3 nucleotide sequence: TGTGCCAGCAGTTTAGGGAGGGCCACCGGGGAGCTGTTTTTT. This gives the protein CASSLGRATGELFF.

This clonotype was seen many times. As DNA, the CDR3 is TGCGCCAGCAGCCCAGTGGGGGACACTGAAGCTTTCTTT. Translating gives CASSPVGDTEAFF. The genes are TRBV5-1 and TRBJ1-1; D perhaps matches TRBD1 (5 bases). V dropped 4 bases and J dropped 3 bases, with 10 bases sitting between them. Germline CDR1 is SGHRS and CDR2 is YFSETQ. The CDR3 spans 13 residues.

At least ten counts were recorded for this clonotype. In nucleotides, the CDR3 is TGTGCCAGCAGTTACCCGGGACTAGCGGGGTACGAGCAGTACTTC. Its translation is CASSYPGLAGYEQYF. The rearrangement uses TRBV28 and TRBJ2-7, with 13 nucleotides matching TRBD2. Per the germline V gene, CDR1 is MDHEN and CDR2 is SYDVKM. This CDR3 spans 15 amino acids. The J segment lost 4 bases and the V segment lost 4 bases, leaving 4 bases of the junction unmatched.

In regard to this clonotype: A much larger clone lies a single base off, so this may be a read error. The V gene is TRBV27, the J gene TRBJ2-3; TRBD2 matches 10 bases. Germline values: CDR1 MNHEY, CDR2 SMNVEV (reference sequence). The CDR3 has 15 amino acids. V trimming: 4 bases; J trimming: 2 bases; junction bases outside the gene matches: 3. The CDR3 loop is CASSSAGGPTDTQYF. DNA of the CDR3: TGTGCCAGCAGTTCAGCGGGGGGGCCCACAGATACGCAGTATTTT.

Of note for this clonotype: A clone one base away is much larger, so this may be a read error. The chain has TRBV5-1 and TRBJ1-1; TRBD1 is a possible D gene (5 bases). The CDR3 loop spans 15 amino acids. Germline assignment: CDR1 SGHRS and CDR2 YFSETQ. CDR3: CASILKPGWDTEAFF. The CDR3, as DNA: TGCGCCAGCATCTTGAAGCCAGGGTGGGACACTGAAGCTTTCTTT.

This clonotype was picked up many times. An end of the junction differs from the germline gene, which may be a read error. The rearrangement links TRBV6-6 to TRBJ2-4; 7 bases align to TRBD1. CDR3 size: 12 residues. Germline loops: CDR1 MNHNY, CDR2 SVGAGI (reference sequence). The CDR3 protein is CASSYQDRSRDF. The DNA of the CDR3 is TGTGCCAGCAGTTACCAGGACAGGTCTAGAGACTTC.

This clonotype has at least ten counts. The rearrangement joins TRBV25-1 to TRBJ2-5, with D uncertain. Germline CDR1 is MGHDK and CDR2 is SYGVNS. The length of the CDR3 is 14 residues. The V and J ends lost 2 bases and 2 bases respectively, with 9 bases between them. The CDR3 sequence is CASSEGQLQETQYF. The CDR3 DNA reads as TGTGCCAGCAGTGAAGGCCAGCTGCAAGAGACCCAGTACTTC.